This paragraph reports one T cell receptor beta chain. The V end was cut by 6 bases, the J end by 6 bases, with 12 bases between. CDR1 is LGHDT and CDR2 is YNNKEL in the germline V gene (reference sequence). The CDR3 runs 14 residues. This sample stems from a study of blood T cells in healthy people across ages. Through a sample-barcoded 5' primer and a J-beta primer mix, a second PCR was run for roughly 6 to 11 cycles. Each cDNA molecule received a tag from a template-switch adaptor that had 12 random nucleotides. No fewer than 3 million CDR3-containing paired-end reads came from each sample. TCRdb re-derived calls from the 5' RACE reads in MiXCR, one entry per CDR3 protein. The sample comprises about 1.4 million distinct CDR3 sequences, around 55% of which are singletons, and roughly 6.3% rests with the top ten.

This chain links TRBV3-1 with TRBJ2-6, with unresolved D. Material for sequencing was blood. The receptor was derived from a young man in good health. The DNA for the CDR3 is TGTGCCAGCAGTCTTCAAAATCTGGCCAACGTCCTGACTTTC. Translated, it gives CASSLQNLANVLTF. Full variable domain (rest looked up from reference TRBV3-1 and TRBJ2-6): DTAVSQTPKYLVTQMGNDKSIKCEQNLGHDTMYWYKQDSKKFLKIMFSYNNKELIINETVPNRFSPKSPDKAHLNLHINSLELGDSAVYFCASSLQNLANVLTFGAGSRLTVL.